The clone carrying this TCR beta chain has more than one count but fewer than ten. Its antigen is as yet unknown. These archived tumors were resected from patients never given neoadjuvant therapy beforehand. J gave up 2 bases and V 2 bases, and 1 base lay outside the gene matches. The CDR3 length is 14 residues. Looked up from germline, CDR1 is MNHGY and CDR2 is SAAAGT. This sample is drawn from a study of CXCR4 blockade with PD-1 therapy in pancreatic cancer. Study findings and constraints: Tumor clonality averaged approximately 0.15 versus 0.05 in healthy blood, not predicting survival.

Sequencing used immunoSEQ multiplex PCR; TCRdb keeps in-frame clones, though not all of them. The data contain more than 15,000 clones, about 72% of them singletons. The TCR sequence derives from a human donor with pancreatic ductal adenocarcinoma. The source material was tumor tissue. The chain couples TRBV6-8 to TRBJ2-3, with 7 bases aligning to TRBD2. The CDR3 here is CASSYGRATDTQYF. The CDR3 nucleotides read TGTGCCAGCAGTTACGGGAGGGCCACAGATACGCAGTATTTT.